This T cell receptor (beta chain) was captured by sequencing in a study of OX40 agonist ivuxolimab in advanced cancers. Whole-study context: Partial responses were achieved by three patients, one with hepatocellular carcinoma and two with cutaneous melanoma.

Profiling relied on immunoSEQ multiplex PCR, and the TCRdb table lists in-frame clones only, not all of them. The sample comprises about 80,000 clones, around four fifths of which are singletons, and 20% to 30% rests with the top ten. Per germline, CDR1 SGHNT and CDR2 YYREEE (reference sequence). The CDR3 consists of 15 residues. The trim removed 5 bases at V and 5 bases at J, leaving 8 bases unmatched. The receptor comes from an adult with an advanced solid tumor such as melanoma, head and neck, liver or kidney cancer. The chain has TRBV5-4 and TRBJ2-1, with 9 nucleotides matching TRBD1. Sequenced material: CD4+ or CD8+ T cells sorted from blood, taken in a trial of the OX40 agonist ivuxolimab. Here the CDR3 reads CASRAPGQGHNEQFF. The DNA of the CDR3 is TGTGCCAGCAGGGCACCGGGACAGGGACACAATGAGCAGTTCTTC.